This entry lists 9 T cell receptor beta chains sequenced from one sample in a study of cytomegalovirus exposure and HLA in healthy donors. In the PCR, 60 Vbeta and 13 Jbeta primers were used. TCRdb's table, derived via immunoSEQ multiplex PCR, lists solely in-frame clones and lacks some. The clone table shows more than 75,000 clones, with the ten largest holding approximately 15%. Sequences were obtained from PBMCs. Every receptor here comes from a man aged 50-60 years in good health and CMV-seropositive.

The V gene is TRBV11-2, the J gene TRBJ2-1; 7 bases match TRBD2. The V segment lost 1 base and the J segment 5 bases; nucleotides outside the gene matches: 11. This CDR3 is built from 17 residues. Per germline, CDR1 SGHAT and CDR2 FQNNGV. The CDR3 loop is CASSLGGRGYYDNEQFF. The CDR3 region has the DNA TGTGCCAGCAGCTTAGGGGGGAGGGGCTACTACGACAATGAGCAGTTCTTC.

The chain is built from TRBV7-9 and TRBJ1-1; TRBD1 agrees at 7 bases. V was clipped by 4 bases and J by 1 base; unmatched bases: 12. This CDR3 is 17 amino acids long. Germline CDR1 reads SEHNR; CDR2 reads FQNEAQ (reference sequence). CDR3 sequence reads: CASSSPQGDVRNTEAFF. CDR3 nucleotide sequence: TGTGCCAGCAGCTCCCCGCAGGGGGACGTTCGGAACACTGAAGCTTTCTTT.

The rearrangement links TRBV18 to TRBJ2-7; D may be TRBD2 (5 bases). Trimming pared 3 bases from V and 2 bases from J, leaving 11 bases between. This CDR3 region has 14 residues. The germline gives CDR1 KGHSH, CDR2 LQKENI. This CDR3 reads CASSPPEAPYEQYF. The CDR3 DNA sequence: TGTGCCAGCTCACCCCCGGAGGCCCCCTACGAGCAGTACTTC.

As for this clone: This sample also contains other DNA sequences that code for the same CDR3. This chain joins TRBV18 and TRBJ1-4; 7 bases line up with TRBD1. Germline-derived CDR1 and CDR2 are KGHSH and LQKENI. This CDR3 has 15 residues. V was pared by 0 bases and J by 5 bases, with 3 bases of the junction left unmatched. This CDR3 is CASSPPGQPNEKLFF. The CDR3 nucleotides read TGTGCCAGCTCACCACCGGGACAGCCGAATGAAAAACTGTTTTTT.

The chain is built from TRBV18 and TRBJ2-1, with D possibly being TRBD1 (5 bases). The V end lost 2 bases, the J end lost 9 bases, and 8 bases lay between the germline ends. This CDR3 contains 12 residues. Germline CDR1 reads KGHSH; CDR2 reads LQKENI. The chain's CDR3 is CASSPMGPEQFF. The CDR3 DNA sequence: TGTGCCAGCTCACCAATGGGGCCTGAGCAGTTCTTC.

The rearrangement uses TRBV30 and TRBJ2-7; D possibly corresponds to TRBD2 (6 bases). There are 12 residues in the CDR3. V was shortened by 1 base and J by 3 bases, with 7 bases between the two germline ends. Germline loops: CDR1 GTSNPN, CDR2 SVGIG (reference sequence). The CDR3 region has the DNA TGTGCCTGGAGTGCCGGGGGCTACGAGCAGTACTTC. Protein product: CAWSAGGYEQYF. Based on the CDR3 plus reference TRBV30 and TRBJ2-7, the full variable domain is SQTIHQWPATLVQPVGSPLSLECTVEGTSNPNLYWYRQAAGRGLQLLFYSVGIGQISSEVPQNLSASRPQDRQFILSSKKLLLSDSGFYLCAWSAGGYEQYFGPGTRLTVT.

The V call is TRBV28, the J call TRBJ1-3; tentatively, D is TRBD1 (6 bases). Looked up from germline, CDR1 is MDHEN and CDR2 is SYDVKM. The CDR3 contains 13 residues. V was clipped by 10 bases and J by 2 bases, with 12 bases between them. The CDR3 DNA reads TGTGCCACCTACAGGGTGGCTGGAAACACCATATATTTT. Its protein product is CATYRVAGNTIYF.

The chain is built from TRBV6-6 and TRBJ1-1; unclear D gene. Germline CDR1 reads MNHNY; CDR2 reads SVGAGI (reference sequence). Trimming left V 4 bases short and J 7 bases short, with 16 bases between. This CDR3 is built from 14 residues. The CDR3 loop is CASSLYRLALEAFF. Written as DNA, the CDR3 is TGTGCCAGCAGTTTGTATCGACTAGCCCTTGAAGCTTTCTTT.

The V call is TRBV11-2, the J call TRBJ2-3; 7 bases map to TRBD2. After removal of 6 bases from V and 0 bases from J, the junction contained 3 bases not matched to a gene. The CDR3 loop spans 14 amino acids. CDR1 is SGHAT and CDR2 is FQNNGV in the germline V gene. The CDR3 sequence is CASSPSGSTDTQYF. In DNA, the CDR3 is TGTGCCAGCAGTCCTAGCGGTAGCACAGATACGCAGTATTTT.